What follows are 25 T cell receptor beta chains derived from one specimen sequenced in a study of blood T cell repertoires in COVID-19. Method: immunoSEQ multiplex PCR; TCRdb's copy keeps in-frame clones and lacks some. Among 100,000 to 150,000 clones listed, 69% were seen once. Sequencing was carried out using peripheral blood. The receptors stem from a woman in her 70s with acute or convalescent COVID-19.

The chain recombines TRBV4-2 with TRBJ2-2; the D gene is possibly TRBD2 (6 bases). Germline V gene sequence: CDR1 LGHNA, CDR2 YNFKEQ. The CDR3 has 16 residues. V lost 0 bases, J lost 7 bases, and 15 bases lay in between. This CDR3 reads CASSQEVDPGDGELFF. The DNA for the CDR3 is TGTGCCAGCAGCCAAGAAGTGGATCCGGGAGACGGGGAGCTGTTTTTT.

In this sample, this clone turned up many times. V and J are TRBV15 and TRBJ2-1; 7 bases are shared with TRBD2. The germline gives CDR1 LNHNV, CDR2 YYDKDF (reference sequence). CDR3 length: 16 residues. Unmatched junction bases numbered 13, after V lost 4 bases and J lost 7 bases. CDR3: CATSTNLPLATNEQFF. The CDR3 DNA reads TGTGCCACCAGCACTAACCTGCCACTAGCGACAAATGAGCAGTTCTTC.

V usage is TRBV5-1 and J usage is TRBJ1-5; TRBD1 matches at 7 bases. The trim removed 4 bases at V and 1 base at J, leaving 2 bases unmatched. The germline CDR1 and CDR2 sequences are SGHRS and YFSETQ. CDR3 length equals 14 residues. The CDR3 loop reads CASSPGGSNQPQHF. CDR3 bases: TGCGCCAGCAGCCCAGGGGGGAGCAATCAGCCCCAGCATTTT. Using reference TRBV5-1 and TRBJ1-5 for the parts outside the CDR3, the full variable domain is KAGVTQTPRYLIKTRGQQVTLSCSPISGHRSVSWYQQTPGQGLQFLFEYFSETQRNKGNFPGRFSGRQFSNSRSEMNVSTLELGDSALYLCASSPGGSNQPQHFGDGTRLSIL.

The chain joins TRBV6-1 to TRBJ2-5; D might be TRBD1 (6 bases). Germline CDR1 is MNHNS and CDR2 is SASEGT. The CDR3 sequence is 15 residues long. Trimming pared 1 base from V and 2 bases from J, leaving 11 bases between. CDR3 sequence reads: CASSEDGTPQETQYF. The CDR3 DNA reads TGTGCCAGCAGTGAAGATGGGACACCTCAAGAGACCCAGTACTTC.

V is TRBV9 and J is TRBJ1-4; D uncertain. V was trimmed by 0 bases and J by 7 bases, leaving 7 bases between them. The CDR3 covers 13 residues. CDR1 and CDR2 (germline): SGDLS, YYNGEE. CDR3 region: CASSVASAEKLFF. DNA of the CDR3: TGTGCCAGCAGCGTAGCGAGCGCTGAAAAACTGTTTTTT.

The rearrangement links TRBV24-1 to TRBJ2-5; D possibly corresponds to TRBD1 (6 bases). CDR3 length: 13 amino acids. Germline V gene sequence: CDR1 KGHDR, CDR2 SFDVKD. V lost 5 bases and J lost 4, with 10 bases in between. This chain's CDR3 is CATSAQGSETQYF. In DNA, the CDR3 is TGTGCCACCAGTGCTCAGGGGTCAGAGACCCAGTACTTC.

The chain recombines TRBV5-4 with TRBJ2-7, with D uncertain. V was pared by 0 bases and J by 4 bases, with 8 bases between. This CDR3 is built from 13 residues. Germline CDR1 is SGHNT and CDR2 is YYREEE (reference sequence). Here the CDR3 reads CASSLEHGYEQYF. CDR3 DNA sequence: TGTGCCAGCAGCTTGGAGCACGGTTACGAGCAGTACTTC.

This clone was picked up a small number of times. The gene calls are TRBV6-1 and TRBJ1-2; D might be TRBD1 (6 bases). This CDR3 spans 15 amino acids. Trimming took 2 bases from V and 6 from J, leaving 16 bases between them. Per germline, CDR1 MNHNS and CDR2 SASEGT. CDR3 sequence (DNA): TGTGCCAGCAGTGAACGTCGGACAGAGGGTCATGGCTACACCTTC. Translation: CASSERRTEGHGYTF.

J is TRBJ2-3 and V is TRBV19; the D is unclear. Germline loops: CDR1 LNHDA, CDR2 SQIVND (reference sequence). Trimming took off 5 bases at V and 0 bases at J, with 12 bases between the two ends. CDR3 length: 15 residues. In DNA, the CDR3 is TGTGCCAGTAGTCCTGACTGGTCTAGCACAGATACGCAGTATTTT. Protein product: CASSPDWSSTDTQYF.

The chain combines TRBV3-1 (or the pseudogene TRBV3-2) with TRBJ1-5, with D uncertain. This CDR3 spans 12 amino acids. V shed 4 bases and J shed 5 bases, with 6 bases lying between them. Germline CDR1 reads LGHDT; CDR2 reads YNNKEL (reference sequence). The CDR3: CASSPEDQPQHF. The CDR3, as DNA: TGTGCCAGCAGCCCGGAGGATCAGCCCCAGCATTTT.

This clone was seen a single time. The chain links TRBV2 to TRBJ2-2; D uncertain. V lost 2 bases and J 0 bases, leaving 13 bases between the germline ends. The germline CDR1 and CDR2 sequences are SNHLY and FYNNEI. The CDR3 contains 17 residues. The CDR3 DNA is TGTGCCAGCAGTGAAAAGTTGGCCGTTGCGAACACCGGGGAGCTGTTTTTT. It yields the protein CASSEKLAVANTGELFF. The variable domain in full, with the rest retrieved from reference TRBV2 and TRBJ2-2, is EPEVTQTPSHQVTQMGQEVILRCVPISNHLYFYWYRQILGQKVEFLVSFYNNEISEKSEIFDDQFSVERPDGSNFTLKIRSTKLEDSAMYFCASSEKLAVANTGELFFGEGSRLTVL.

The CDR3 DNA follows: TGTGCCAGCAGCCAGACTAGCGGGGGGGCCCGGGCCAAAAACATTCAGTACTTC. Translation: CASSQTSGGARAKNIQYF. J is TRBJ2-4 and V is TRBV7-2; 14 bases line up with TRBD2. The V gene end was trimmed by 5 bases and the J gene end by 1 base; junction bases not matched to a gene: 7. The CDR3 is made up of 18 amino acids. Germline CDR1 reads SGHTA; CDR2 reads FQGNSA.

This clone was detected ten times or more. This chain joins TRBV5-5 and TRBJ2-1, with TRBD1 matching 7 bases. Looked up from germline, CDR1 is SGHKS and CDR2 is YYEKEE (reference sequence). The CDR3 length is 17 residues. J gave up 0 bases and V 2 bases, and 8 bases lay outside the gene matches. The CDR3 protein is CASSFIVTGSSYNEQFF. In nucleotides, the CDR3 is TGTGCCAGCAGCTTTATCGTGACAGGGAGCTCCTACAATGAGCAGTTCTTC. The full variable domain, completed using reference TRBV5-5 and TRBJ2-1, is DAGVTQSPTHLIKTRGQQVTLRCSPISGHKSVSWYQQVLGQGPQFIFQYYEKEERGRGNFPDRFSARQFPNYSSELNVNALLLGDSALYLCASSFIVTGSSYNEQFFGPGTRLTVL.

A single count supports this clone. The CDR3 sequence: CASSSAQGWNNEKLFF. DNA of the CDR3: TGTGCCAGTAGTAGTGCACAGGGCTGGAATAATGAAAAACTGTTTTTT. This chain joins TRBV19 and TRBJ1-4, with D perhaps TRBD1 (6 bases). V gave up 4 bases and J gave up 4 bases, with 16 bases separating them. The CDR3 is 16 residues long. Germline assignment: CDR1 LNHDA and CDR2 SQIVND (reference sequence). The complete variable domain, with remaining parts taken from reference TRBV19 and TRBJ1-4, reads DGGITQSPKYLFRKEGQNVTLSCEQNLNHDAMYWYRQDPGQGLRLIYYSQIVNDFQKGDIAEGYSVSREKKESFPLTVTSAQKNPTAFYLCASSSAQGWNNEKLFFGSGTQLSVL.

CDR3 loop: CASSLYRAPNNEQFF. As DNA, the CDR3 is TGTGCCAGCAGCTTATACAGGGCCCCAAACAATGAGCAGTTCTTC. The rearrangement joins TRBV7-6 to TRBJ2-1; D possibly corresponds to TRBD1 (6 bases). Trimming cost V 2 bases and J 5 bases, with 13 bases left between them. Germline V gene lookup returns CDR1 SGHVS and CDR2 FNYEAQ. CDR3 size: 15 residues.

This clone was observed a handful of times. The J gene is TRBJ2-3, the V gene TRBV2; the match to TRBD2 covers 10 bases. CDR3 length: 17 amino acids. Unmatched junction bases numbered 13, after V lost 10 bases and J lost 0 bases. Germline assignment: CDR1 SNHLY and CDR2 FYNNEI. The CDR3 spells CAIQGTSDKRSTDTQYF. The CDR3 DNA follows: TGTGCCATACAGGGGACTAGCGACAAAAGGAGCACAGATACGCAGTATTTT.

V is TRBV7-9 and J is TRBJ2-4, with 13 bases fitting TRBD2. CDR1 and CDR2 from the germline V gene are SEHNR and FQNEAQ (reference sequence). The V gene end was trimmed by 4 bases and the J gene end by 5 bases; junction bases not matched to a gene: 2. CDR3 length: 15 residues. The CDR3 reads CASSSLAGGQNIQYF. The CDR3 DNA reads TGTGCCAGCAGCTCACTAGCGGGGGGGCAAAACATTCAGTACTTC.

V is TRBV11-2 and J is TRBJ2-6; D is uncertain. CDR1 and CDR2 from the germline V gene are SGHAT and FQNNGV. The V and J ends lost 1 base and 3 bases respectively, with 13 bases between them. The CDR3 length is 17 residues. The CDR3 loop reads CASSLVRAPSGANVLTF. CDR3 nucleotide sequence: TGTGCCAGCAGCTTAGTTAGAGCACCAAGTGGGGCCAACGTCCTGACTTTC.

Here the CDR3 reads CASMGQGGETQYF. The CDR3 DNA sequence: TGTGCCAGCATGGGACAGGGGGGTGAGACCCAGTACTTC. The chain uses TRBV28 and TRBJ2-5; TRBD1 matches 11 bases. The CDR3 length is 13 residues. The trim removed 7 bases at V and 5 bases at J, leaving 3 bases unmatched. Per germline, CDR1 MDHEN and CDR2 SYDVKM.

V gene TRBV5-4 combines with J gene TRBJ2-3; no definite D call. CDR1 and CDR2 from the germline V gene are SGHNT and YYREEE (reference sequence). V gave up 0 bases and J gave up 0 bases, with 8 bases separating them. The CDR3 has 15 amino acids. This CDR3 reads CASSLDPTSTDTQYF. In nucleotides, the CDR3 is TGTGCCAGCAGCTTGGACCCAACTAGCACAGATACGCAGTATTTT.

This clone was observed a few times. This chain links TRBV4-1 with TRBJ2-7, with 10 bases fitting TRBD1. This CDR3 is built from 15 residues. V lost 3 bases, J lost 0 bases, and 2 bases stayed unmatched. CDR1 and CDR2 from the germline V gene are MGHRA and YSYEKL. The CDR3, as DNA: TGCGCCAGCAGCCACTGGACAGGGGGCTCCTACGAGCAGTACTTC. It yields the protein CASSHWTGGSYEQYF.

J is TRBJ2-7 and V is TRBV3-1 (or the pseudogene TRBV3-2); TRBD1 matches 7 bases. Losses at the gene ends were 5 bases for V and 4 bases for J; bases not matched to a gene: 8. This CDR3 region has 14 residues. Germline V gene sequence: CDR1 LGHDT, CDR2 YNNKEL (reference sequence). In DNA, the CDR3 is TGTGCCAGCAGCTCTCGGACAGGAAGGTACGAGCAGTACTTC. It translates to CASSSRTGRYEQYF.

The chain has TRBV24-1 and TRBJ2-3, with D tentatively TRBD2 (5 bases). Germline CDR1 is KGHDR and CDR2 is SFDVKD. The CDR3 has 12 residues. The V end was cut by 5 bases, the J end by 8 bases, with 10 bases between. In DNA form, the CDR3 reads TGTGCCACCAGTGTACCGGGGTCTACGCAGTATTTT. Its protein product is CATSVPGSTQYF.

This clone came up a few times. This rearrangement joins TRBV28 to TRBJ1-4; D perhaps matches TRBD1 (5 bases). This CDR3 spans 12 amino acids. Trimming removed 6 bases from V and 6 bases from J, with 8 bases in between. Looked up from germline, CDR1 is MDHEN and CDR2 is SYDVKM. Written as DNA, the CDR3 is TGTGCCAGCAGCCGGGGGGATGAAAAACTGTTTTTT. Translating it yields CASSRGDEKLFF.

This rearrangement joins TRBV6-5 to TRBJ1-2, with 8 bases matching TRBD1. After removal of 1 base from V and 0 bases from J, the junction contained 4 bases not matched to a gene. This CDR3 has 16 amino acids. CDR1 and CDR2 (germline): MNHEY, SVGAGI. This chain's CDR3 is CASSYFRTGSNYGYTF. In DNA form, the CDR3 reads TGTGCCAGCAGTTACTTCCGGACAGGGTCTAACTATGGCTACACCTTC.